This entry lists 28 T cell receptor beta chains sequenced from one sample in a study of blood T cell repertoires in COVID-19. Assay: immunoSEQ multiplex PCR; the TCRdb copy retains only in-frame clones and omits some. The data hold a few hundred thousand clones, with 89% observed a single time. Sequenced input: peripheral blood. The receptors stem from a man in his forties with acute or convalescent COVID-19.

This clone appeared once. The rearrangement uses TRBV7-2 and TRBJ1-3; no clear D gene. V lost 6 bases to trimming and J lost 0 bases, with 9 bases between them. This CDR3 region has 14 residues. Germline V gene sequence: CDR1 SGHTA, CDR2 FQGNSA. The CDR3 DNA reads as TGTGCCAGCAGGACACCTAACTCTGGAAACACCATATATTTT. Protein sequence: CASRTPNSGNTIYF.

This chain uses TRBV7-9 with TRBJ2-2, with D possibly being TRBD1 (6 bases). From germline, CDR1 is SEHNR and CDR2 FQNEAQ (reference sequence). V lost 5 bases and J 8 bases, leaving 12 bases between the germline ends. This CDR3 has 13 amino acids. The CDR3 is CASSPGQIGELFF. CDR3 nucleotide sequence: TGTGCCAGCAGCCCAGGACAGATTGGGGAGCTGTTTTTT.

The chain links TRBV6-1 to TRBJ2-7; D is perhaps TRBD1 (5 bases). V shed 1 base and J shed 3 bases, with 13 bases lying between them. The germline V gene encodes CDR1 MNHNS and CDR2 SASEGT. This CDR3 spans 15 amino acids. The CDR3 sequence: CASSEGQGWDYEQYF. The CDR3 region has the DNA TGTGCCAGCAGTGAAGGGCAGGGCTGGGACTACGAGCAGTACTTC.

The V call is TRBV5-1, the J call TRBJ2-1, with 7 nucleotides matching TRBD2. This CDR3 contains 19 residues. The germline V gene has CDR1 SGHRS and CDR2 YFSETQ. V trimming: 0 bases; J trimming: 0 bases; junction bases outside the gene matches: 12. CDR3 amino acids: CASSLVGGTAVGSYNEQFF. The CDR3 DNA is TGCGCCAGCAGCTTGGTGGGGGGGACTGCGGTGGGCTCCTACAATGAGCAGTTCTTC. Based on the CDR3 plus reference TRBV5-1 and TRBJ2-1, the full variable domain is KAGVTQTPRYLIKTRGQQVTLSCSPISGHRSVSWYQQTPGQGLQFLFEYFSETQRNKGNFPGRFSGRQFSNSRSEMNVSTLELGDSALYLCASSLVGGTAVGSYNEQFFGPGTRLTVL.

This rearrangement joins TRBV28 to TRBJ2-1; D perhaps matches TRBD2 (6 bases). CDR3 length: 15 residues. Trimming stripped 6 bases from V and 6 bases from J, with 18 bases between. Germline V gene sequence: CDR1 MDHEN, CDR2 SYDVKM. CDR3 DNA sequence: TGTGCCAGCAGGAGGGGCGGGAACTCCCTCAATGAGCAGTTCTTC. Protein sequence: CASRRGGNSLNEQFF.

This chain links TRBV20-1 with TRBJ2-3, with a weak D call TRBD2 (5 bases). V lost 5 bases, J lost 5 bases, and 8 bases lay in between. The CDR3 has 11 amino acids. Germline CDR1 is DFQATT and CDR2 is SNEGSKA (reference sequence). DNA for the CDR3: TGCAGTGCTGGGAGTATAGATACGCAGTATTTT. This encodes CSAGSIDTQYF.

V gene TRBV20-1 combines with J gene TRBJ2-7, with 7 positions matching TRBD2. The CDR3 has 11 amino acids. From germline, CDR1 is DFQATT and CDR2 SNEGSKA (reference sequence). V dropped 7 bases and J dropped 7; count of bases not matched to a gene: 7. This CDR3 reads CSVRLAREQYF. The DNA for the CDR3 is TGCAGTGTCCGACTAGCCCGGGAGCAGTACTTC.

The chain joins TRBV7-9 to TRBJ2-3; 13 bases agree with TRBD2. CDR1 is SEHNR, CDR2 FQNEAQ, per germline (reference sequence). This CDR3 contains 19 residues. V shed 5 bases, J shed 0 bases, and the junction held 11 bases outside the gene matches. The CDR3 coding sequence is TGTGCCAGCAGCCTCCTCGGGACTAGCGGGGCCTATAGCACAGATACGCAGTATTTT. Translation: CASSLLGTSGAYSTDTQYF.

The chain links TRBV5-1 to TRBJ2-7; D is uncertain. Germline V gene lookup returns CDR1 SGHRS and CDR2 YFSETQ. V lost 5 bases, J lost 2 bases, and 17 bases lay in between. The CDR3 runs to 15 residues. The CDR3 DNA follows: TGCGCCAGCAGTCCCTGGCAGAATAGCCCCTACGAGCAGTACTTC. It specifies CASSPWQNSPYEQYF.

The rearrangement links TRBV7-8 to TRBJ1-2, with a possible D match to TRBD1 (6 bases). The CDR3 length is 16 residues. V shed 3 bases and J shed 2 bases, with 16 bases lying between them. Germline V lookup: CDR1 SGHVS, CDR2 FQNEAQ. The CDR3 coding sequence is TGTGCCAGCAGCTTCAGGACCCGGACAGAAAACTATGGCTACACCTTC. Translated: CASSFRTRTENYGYTF.

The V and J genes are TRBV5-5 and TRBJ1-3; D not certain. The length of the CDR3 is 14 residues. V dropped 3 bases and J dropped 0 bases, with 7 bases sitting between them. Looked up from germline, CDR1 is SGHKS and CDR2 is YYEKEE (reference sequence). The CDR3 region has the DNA TGTGCCAGCAGCTCATACAGCTCTGGAAACACCATATATTTT. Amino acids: CASSSYSSGNTIYF.

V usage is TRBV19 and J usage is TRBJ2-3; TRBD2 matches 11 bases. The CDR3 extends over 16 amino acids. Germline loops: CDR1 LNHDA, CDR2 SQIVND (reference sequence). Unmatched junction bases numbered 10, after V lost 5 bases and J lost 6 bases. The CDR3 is CASSPSGASGGDTQYF. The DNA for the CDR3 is TGTGCCAGTAGTCCGAGCGGGGCTAGCGGGGGGGATACGCAGTATTTT.

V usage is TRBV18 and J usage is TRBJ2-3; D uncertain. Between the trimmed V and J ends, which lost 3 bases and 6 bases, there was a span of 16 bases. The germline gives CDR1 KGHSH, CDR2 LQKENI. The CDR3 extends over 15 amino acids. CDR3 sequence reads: CASSPRNTERDTQYF. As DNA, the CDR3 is TGTGCCAGCTCACCCCGGAACACCGAGAGGGATACGCAGTATTTT.

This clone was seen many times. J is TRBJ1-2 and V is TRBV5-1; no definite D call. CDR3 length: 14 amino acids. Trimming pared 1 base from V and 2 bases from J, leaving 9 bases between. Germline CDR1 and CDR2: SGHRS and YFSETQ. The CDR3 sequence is CASSLSGQNYGYTF. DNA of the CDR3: TGCGCCAGCAGCTTGTCAGGCCAGAACTATGGCTACACCTTC.

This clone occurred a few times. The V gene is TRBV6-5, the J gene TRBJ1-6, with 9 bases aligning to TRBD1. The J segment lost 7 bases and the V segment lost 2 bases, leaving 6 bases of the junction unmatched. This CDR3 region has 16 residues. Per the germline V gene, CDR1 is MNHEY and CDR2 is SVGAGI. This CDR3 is CASSYRGTGPNSPLHF. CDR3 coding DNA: TGTGCCAGCAGTTACCGGGGGACAGGGCCGAATTCACCCCTCCACTTT.

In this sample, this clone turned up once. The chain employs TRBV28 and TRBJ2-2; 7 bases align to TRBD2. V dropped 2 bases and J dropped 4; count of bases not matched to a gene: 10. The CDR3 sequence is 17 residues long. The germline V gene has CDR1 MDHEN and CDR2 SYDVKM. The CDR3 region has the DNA TGTGCCAGCAGTTTAGGGGAACTAGCGAGGTCCACCGGGGAGCTGTTTTTT. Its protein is CASSLGELARSTGELFF.

As DNA, the CDR3 is TGTGCCAGCAGTCAGACCCCTAGCTACGAGCAGTACTTC. As protein: CASSQTPSYEQYF. J is TRBJ2-7 and V is TRBV27; no firm D call. CDR1 and CDR2 (germline): MNHEY, SMNVEV (reference sequence). V was shortened by 5 bases and J by 3 bases, with 11 bases between the two germline ends. This CDR3 contains 13 residues.

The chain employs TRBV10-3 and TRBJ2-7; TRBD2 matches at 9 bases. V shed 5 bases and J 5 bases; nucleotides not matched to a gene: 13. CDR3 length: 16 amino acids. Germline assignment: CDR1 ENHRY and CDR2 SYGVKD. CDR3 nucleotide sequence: TGTGCCATCAGTCCCACGACGGCTAGCGGGATCGACGAGCAGTACTTC. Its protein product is CAISPTTASGIDEQYF.

This CDR3 reads CAISERGGNSPLHF. CDR3 coding DNA: TGTGCCATCAGTGAGCGTGGCGGTAATTCACCCCTCCACTTT. This sequence joins TRBV10-3 and TRBJ1-6; D remains unclear. Germline assignment: CDR1 ENHRY and CDR2 SYGVKD. Trimming removed 2 bases at V and 6 bases at J, with 8 bases between. There are 14 residues in the CDR3.

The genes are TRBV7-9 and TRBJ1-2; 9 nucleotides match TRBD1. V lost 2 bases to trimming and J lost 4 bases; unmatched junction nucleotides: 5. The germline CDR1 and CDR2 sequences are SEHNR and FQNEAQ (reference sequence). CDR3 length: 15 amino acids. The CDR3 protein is CASSLIPDRGYGYTF. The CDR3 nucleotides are TGTGCCAGCAGCTTAATTCCGGACAGGGGCTATGGCTACACCTTC.

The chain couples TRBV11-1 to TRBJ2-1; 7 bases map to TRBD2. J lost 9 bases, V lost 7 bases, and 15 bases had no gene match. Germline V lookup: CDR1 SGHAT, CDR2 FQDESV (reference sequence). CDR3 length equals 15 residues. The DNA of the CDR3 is TGTGCCAGCACCCCGCGGCTAGCGGCGGGCGGTGAGCAGTTCTTC. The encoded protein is CASTPRLAAGGEQFF.

The CDR3 loop is CASVITRYNSPLHF. The CDR3 DNA follows: TGTGCCAGCGTGATCACCAGATATAATTCACCCCTCCACTTT. This chain joins TRBV6-6 and TRBJ1-6; D is ambiguous. The CDR3 is made up of 14 amino acids. Trimming pared 8 bases from V and 4 bases from J, leaving 12 bases between. Germline CDR1 MNHNY, CDR2 SVGAGI (reference sequence).

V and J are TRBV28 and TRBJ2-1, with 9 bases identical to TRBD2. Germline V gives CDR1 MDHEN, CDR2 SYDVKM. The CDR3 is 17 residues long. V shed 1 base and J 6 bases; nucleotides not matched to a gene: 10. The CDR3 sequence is CASSLSIGTSRFNEQFF. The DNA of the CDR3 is TGTGCCAGCAGTTTATCAATCGGGACTAGCAGATTCAATGAGCAGTTCTTC.

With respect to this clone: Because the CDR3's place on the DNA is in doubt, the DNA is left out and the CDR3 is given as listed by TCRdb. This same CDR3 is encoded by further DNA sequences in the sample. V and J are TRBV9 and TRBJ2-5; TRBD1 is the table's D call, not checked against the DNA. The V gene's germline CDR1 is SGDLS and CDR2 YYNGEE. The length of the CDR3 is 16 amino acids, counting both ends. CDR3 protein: CASSVGPGQGLETQYF.

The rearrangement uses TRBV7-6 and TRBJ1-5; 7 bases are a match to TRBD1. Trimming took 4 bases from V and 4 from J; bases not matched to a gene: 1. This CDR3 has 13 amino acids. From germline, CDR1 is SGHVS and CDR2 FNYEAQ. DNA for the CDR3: TGTGCCAGCAGCTCGGACAGGAATCAGCCCCAGCATTTT. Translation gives CASSSDRNQPQHF.

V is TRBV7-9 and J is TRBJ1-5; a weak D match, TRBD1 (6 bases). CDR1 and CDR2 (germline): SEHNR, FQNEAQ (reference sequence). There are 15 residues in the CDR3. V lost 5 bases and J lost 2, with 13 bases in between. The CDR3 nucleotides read TGTGCCAGCAGCGTACAGGGTGAGGGCAATCAGCCCCAGCATTTT. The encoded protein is CASSVQGEGNQPQHF.

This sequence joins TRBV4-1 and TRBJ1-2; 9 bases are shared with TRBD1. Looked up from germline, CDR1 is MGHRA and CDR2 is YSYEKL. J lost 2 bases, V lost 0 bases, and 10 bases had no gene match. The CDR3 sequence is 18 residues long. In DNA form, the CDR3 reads TGCGCCAGCAGCCAAGATAAGGACAGGGGAGGTTGGAACTATGGCTACACCTTC. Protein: CASSQDKDRGGWNYGYTF.

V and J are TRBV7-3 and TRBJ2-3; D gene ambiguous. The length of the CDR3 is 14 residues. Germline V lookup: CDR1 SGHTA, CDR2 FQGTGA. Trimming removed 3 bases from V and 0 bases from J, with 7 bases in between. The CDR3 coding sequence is TGTGCCAGCAGCTTCACAGCTAGCACAGATACGCAGTATTTT. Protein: CASSFTASTDTQYF.